The 22 T cell receptor beta chains listed next were all sequenced from one sample in a study of cytomegalovirus exposure and HLA in healthy donors (dated by TCRdb to the late 2010s). Libraries came from the immunoSEQ multiplex PCR assay. For the multiplex PCR, a mixture combining 60 forward primers for TCR Vbeta segments and 13 reverse primers for TCR Jbeta segments was used. In TCRdb, the immuneACCESS table is reduced to in-frame sequences with V and J assigned. These tables do not hold every clone; where another copy was compared, an unresolved V gene accounts for under half, and the others remain unexplained. The sample table contains under 130,000 clones; only one count was recorded for 79% of them. Roughly 4% of the sample lies in the top ten. The sequenced sample consisted of PBMCs. The receptors stem from a man aged 45-65 years in good health and CMV-seropositive.

This chain connects TRBV6-1 to TRBJ1-2; 10 positions match TRBD1. Germline trimming cut 6 bases from V and 7 bases from J; bases unmatched to any gene: 5. This CDR3 is built from 13 residues. Looked up from germline, CDR1 is MNHNS and CDR2 is SASEGT. The CDR3 loop reads CASSLGTGAGYTF. CDR3 coding DNA: TGTGCCAGCAGCCTTGGGACAGGGGCTGGCTACACCTTC.

The genes are TRBV5-1 and TRBJ2-2, with D possibly matching TRBD1 (5 bases). V lost 4 bases and J 7 bases, leaving 23 bases between the germline ends. The CDR3 has 17 residues. Germline CDR1 is SGHRS and CDR2 is YFSETQ. The CDR3 region is CASSQSKDNDVIGELFF. CDR3 nucleotide sequence: TGCGCCAGCAGCCAATCAAAGGACAACGATGTTATCGGGGAGCTGTTTTTT.

In this sample, this clone is medium-sized. This rearrangement joins TRBV25-1 to TRBJ2-1; 8 bases fit TRBD2. J was trimmed by 6 bases and V by 4 bases; bases with no gene match: 2. CDR1 and CDR2 (germline): MGHDK, SYGVNS. This CDR3 has 13 amino acids. CDR3 protein: CASSAAGVNEQFF. The CDR3 DNA sequence: TGTGCCAGCAGTGCAGCGGGAGTCAATGAGCAGTTCTTC.

V is TRBV29-1 and J is TRBJ2-1; TRBD1 matches 8 bases. Germline CDR1 SQVTM, CDR2 ANQGSEA. With V trimmed by 6 bases and J by 10 bases, 8 bases remained unmatched. This CDR3 is 12 amino acids long. The CDR3 nucleotides are TGCAGCGTGTCCTCAGGGGGCGGCGAGCAGTTCTTC. It specifies CSVSSGGGEQFF.

This clone was detected a few times. Likely a read error: the CDR3 ends without its conserved phenylalanine or tryptophan. The DNA is left out, because the CDR3 cannot be placed on it with certainty; the CDR3 is given as TCRdb lists it. The chain's CDR3 is CASSDDGGGTGVRAG. This chain joins TRBV6-4 and TRBJ1-1; the DNA was not used to check the table's D call, TRBD1. CDR1 is MRHNA and CDR2 is SNTAGT in the germline V gene. The CDR3 length equals 15 residues, ends included.

The V call is TRBV7-7, the J call TRBJ2-7; TRBD1 matches at 11 bases. The germline CDR1 and CDR2 sequences are SSHAT and FNYEAQ (reference sequence). The CDR3 contains 14 residues. With V trimmed by 5 bases and J by 3 bases, 3 bases remained unmatched. The CDR3 region is CASSAGTGGYEQYF. The DNA for the CDR3 is TGTGCCAGCAGCGCCGGGACAGGGGGCTACGAGCAGTACTTC.

Points on this clone: Other DNA sequences in this specimen translate into the identical CDR3. The rearrangement links TRBV9 to TRBJ2-5; D is ambiguous. Germline loops: CDR1 SGDLS, CDR2 YYNGEE. The V and J ends lost 2 bases and 5 bases respectively, with 10 bases between them. The CDR3 totals 13 residues. The CDR3 reads CASSVATGETQYF. The DNA for the CDR3 is TGTGCCAGCAGCGTCGCCACGGGTGAGACCCAGTACTTC.

This clone has a single count. The chain has TRBV6-6 and TRBJ1-4, with 8 bases fitting TRBD1. V lost 0 bases to trimming and J lost 5 bases; unmatched junction nucleotides: 5. The CDR3 is 16 amino acids. The germline CDR1 and CDR2 sequences are MNHNY and SVGAGI (reference sequence). CDR3 DNA: TGTGCCAGCAGTTACTCCGGACAGGGCGGGAATGAAAAACTGTTTTTT. Its translation: CASSYSGQGGNEKLFF.

The gene calls are TRBV11-2 and TRBJ2-1; 15 nucleotides agree with TRBD2. The CDR3 length is 16 residues. In germline, CDR1 is SGHAT, CDR2 FQNNGV. After removal of 6 bases from V and 8 bases from J, the junction contained 8 bases not matched to a gene. The CDR3 loop reads CASSGLAGGRFYEQFF. The CDR3 DNA is TGTGCCAGCAGTGGACTAGCGGGAGGGCGTTTTTATGAGCAGTTCTTC.

This chain connects TRBV7-3 to TRBJ2-1, with 8 bases matching TRBD2. The CDR3 is 16 amino acids. Germline V gene sequence: CDR1 SGHTA, CDR2 FQGTGA. V was pared by 5 bases and J by 2 bases, with 8 bases of the junction left unmatched. CDR3 nucleotide sequence: TGTGCCAGCAGCCTCACGACTAGCGCTACCTACAATGAGCAGTTCTTC. Its protein is CASSLTTSATYNEQFF.

The chain links TRBV4-2 to TRBJ2-3, with TRBD2 matching 8 bases. The V and J ends lost 0 bases and 6 bases, in that order; junction bases with no gene match: 11. Germline assignment: CDR1 LGHNA and CDR2 YNFKEQ. The CDR3 loop spans 17 amino acids. CDR3 in DNA: TGTGCCAGCAGCCAAGATGGGTCCGGGAGGGGGGGGGATACGCAGTATTTT. Its translation is CASSQDGSGRGGDTQYF.

The chain couples TRBV30 to TRBJ1-1; 7 bases align to TRBD1. V trimming: 8 bases; J trimming: 2 bases; junction bases outside the gene matches: 8. This CDR3 region has 13 residues. CDR1 and CDR2 from the germline V gene are GTSNPN and SVGIG (reference sequence). CDR3 loop: CAIAGQANTEAFF. CDR3 bases: TGTGCCATCGCCGGACAGGCTAACACTGAAGCTTTCTTT.

In DNA, the CDR3 is TGTGCCAGCAGGAAGGAGTACGAGCAGTACTTC. As protein: CASRKEYEQYF. The chain links TRBV10-3 to TRBJ2-5; D unresolved. The J call may be incorrect, as the DNA end agrees better with TRBJ2-7. The germline V gene has CDR1 ENHRY and CDR2 SYGVKD. There are 11 residues in the CDR3.

The genes are TRBV5-1 and TRBJ1-2; maybe TRBD1 (5 bases). V gave up 3 bases and J gave up 2 bases, with 14 bases separating them. The CDR3 extends over 15 amino acids. Germline V gene lookup returns CDR1 SGHRS and CDR2 YFSETQ. CDR3 region: CASSSLDDRNYGYTF. The CDR3 DNA reads TGCGCCAGCAGCTCGCTCGACGACAGAAACTATGGCTACACCTTC.

This chain uses TRBV7-6 with TRBJ2-3, with D tentatively TRBD2 (6 bases). The CDR3 sequence is 14 residues long. Germline values: CDR1 SGHVS, CDR2 FNYEAQ. V lost 5 bases, J lost 4 bases, and 13 bases lay in between. CDR3 region: CASSPPGVPDTQYF. The DNA for the CDR3 is TGTGCCAGCAGCCCCCCGGGGGTTCCAGATACGCAGTATTTT. Combining the CDR3 with reference TRBV7-6 and TRBJ2-3 gives the whole variable domain GAGVSQSPRYKVTKRGQDVALRCDPISGHVSLYWYRQALGQGPEFLTYFNYEAQQDKSGLPNDRFSAERPEGSISTLTIQRTEQRDSAMYRCASSPPGVPDTQYFGPGTRLTVL.

In its sample, this clone was seen a few times. The rearrangement links TRBV11-2 to TRBJ1-4; D unclear. This CDR3 has 12 residues. Germline CDR1 reads SGHAT; CDR2 reads FQNNGV. Trimming took 5 bases from V and 6 from J, leaving 7 bases between them. DNA of the CDR3: TGTGCCAGCAGCGCGGGCGATGAAAAACTGTTTTTT. It codes for CASSAGDEKLFF.

The chain combines TRBV2 with TRBJ1-5, with TRBD1 as a possible D gene (5 bases). The V gene's germline CDR1 is SNHLY and CDR2 FYNNEI. The CDR3 is 14 residues long. V lost 3 bases, J lost 7 bases, and 13 bases lay in between. CDR3 sequence: CASSEGRGRQPQHF. The DNA of the CDR3 is TGTGCCAGCAGTGAGGGGCGGGGCCGGCAGCCCCAGCATTTT.

The gene calls are TRBV28 and TRBJ2-5, with TRBD2 identical over 9 bases. V lost 2 bases, J lost 11 bases, and 15 bases stayed unmatched. The CDR3 sequence is 16 residues long. Germline V CDR1 and CDR2: MDHEN, SYDVKM. The CDR3, as DNA: TGTGCCAGCAGTTTAAGTTGGGGGGCGGGAGGGCGGGAGCAGTACTTC. This gives the protein CASSLSWGAGGREQYF.

This clone was seen once. This chain connects TRBV30 to TRBJ1-2; 11 bases fit TRBD1. After removal of 1 base from V and 4 bases from J, the junction contained 11 bases not matched to a gene. The CDR3 has 17 amino acids. Germline V lookup: CDR1 GTSNPN, CDR2 SVGIG (reference sequence). The DNA for the CDR3 is TGTGCCTGGAGTGCGGGGACAGGGGGTAGTTTGGGCTATGGCTACACCTTC. Amino acids: CAWSAGTGGSLGYGYTF.

This clone was observed a few times. This chain joins TRBV6-5 and TRBJ1-1, with D unclear. The germline gives CDR1 MNHEY, CDR2 SVGAGI. Trimming shortened V by 0 bases and J by 1 base, and 12 bases separated the two germline ends. This CDR3 is 16 amino acids long. The CDR3: CASSYSDTFGNTEAFF. In DNA form, the CDR3 reads TGTGCCAGCAGTTACTCCGACACCTTTGGGAACACTGAAGCTTTCTTT.

The chain uses TRBV19 and TRBJ2-7, with a tentative D call TRBD1 (5 bases). Between the trimmed V and J ends, which lost 2 bases and 7 bases, there was a span of 15 bases. The CDR3 has 14 amino acids. Germline CDR1 LNHDA, CDR2 SQIVND (reference sequence). The CDR3 bases are TGTGCCAGTAGTATACGGACACAAGCCTGGGAGCAGTACTTC. Amino acids: CASSIRTQAWEQYF.

This clone came up a few times. This rearrangement joins TRBV7-9 to TRBJ2-1, with 8 bases that match TRBD2. This CDR3 is built from 19 residues. V lost 5 bases, J lost 1 base, and 16 bases stayed unmatched. Germline V gives CDR1 SEHNR, CDR2 FQNEAQ (reference sequence). CDR3 sequence (DNA): TGTGCCAGCAGCCCCACTAGCGGTCTTCCCCGGGGGTCCTACAATGAGCAGTTCTTC. Protein product: CASSPTSGLPRGSYNEQFF.